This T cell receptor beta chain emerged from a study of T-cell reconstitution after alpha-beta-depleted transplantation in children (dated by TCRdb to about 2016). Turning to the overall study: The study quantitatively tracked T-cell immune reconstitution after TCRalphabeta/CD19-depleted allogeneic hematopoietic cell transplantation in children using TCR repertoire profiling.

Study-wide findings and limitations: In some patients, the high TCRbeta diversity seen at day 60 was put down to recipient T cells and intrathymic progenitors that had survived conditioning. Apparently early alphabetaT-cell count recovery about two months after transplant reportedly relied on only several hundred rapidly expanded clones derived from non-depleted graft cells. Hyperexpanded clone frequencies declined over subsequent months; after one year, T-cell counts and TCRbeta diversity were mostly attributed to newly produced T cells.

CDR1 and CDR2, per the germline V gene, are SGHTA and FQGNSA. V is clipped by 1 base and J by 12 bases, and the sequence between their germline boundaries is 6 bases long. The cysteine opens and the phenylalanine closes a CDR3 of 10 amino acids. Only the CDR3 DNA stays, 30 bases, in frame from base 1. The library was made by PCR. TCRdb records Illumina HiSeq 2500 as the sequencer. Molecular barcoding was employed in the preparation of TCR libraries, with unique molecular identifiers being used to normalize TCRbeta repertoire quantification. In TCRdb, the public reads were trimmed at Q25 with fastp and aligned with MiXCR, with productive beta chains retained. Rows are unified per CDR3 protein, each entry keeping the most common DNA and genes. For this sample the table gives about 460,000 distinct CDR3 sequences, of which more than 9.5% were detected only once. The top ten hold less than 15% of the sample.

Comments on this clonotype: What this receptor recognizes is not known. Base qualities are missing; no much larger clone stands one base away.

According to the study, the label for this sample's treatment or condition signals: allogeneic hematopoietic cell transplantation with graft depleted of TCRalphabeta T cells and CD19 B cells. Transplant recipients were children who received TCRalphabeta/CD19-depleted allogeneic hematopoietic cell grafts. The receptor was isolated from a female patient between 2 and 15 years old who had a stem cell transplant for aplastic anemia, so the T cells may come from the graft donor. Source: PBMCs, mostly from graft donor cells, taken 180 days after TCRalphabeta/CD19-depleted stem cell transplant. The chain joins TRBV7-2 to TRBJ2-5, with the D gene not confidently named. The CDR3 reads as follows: CASSLGVEYF. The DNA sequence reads TGTGCCAGCAGCTTAGGGGTGGAGTACTTC.